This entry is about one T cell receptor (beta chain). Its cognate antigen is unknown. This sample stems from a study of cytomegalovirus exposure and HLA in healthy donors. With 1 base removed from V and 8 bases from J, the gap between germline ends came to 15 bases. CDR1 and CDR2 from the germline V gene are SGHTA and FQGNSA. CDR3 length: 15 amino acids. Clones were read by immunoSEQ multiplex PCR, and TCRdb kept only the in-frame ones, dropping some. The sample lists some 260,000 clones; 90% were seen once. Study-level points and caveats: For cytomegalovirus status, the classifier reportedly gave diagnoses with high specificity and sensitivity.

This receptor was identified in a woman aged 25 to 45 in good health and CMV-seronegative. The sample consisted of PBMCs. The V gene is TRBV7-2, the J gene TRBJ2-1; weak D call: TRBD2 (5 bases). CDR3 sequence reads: CASSLELGSLYEQFF. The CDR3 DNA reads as TGTGCCAGCAGCTTAGAACTAGGTTCTCTCTATGAGCAGTTCTTC.